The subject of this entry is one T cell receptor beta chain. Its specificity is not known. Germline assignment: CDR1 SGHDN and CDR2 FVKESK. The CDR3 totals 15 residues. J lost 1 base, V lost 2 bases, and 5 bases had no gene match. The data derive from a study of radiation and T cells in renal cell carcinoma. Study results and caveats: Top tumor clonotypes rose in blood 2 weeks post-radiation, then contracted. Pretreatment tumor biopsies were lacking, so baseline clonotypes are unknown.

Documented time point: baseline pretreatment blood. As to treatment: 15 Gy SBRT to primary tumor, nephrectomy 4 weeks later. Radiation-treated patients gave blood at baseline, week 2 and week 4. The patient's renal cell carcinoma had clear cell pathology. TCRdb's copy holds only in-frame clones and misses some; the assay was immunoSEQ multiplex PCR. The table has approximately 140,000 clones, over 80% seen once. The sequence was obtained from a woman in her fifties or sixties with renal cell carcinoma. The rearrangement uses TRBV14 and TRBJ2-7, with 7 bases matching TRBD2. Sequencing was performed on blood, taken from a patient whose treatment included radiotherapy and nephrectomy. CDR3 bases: TGTGCCAGCAGCCAACGTGAGCGGGGTTCCTACGAGCAGTACTTC. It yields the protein CASSQRERGSYEQYF.